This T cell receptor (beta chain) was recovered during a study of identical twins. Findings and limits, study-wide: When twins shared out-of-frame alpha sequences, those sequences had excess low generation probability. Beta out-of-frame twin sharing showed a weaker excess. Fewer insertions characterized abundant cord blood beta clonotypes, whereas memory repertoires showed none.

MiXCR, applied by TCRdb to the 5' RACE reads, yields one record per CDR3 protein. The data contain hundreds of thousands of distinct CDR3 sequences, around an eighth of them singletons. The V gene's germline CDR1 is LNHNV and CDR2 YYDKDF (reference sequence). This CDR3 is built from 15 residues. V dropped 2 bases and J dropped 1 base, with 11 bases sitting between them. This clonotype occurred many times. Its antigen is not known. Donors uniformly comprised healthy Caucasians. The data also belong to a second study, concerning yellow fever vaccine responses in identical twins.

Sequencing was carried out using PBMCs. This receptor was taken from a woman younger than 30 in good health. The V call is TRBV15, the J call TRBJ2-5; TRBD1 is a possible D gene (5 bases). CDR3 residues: CATSRQGGVQETQYF. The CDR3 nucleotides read TGTGCCACCAGCAGACAGGGTGGGGTCCAAGAGACCCAGTACTTC.